These 20 T cell receptor beta chains were sequenced from one sample in a study of T cell responses to AZD1222 COVID-19 vaccine (dated by TCRdb to the early 2020s). This sample's time point label indicates: about 28 days (+/-7) after the second vaccine dose. The method behind the library was the immunoSEQ multiplex PCR assay. TCRdb mirrors the immuneACCESS table, restricted to in-frame sequences. Some clones are absent from its copies; in checked studies, under half trace to an unresolved V gene, and the reason for the others is unknown. This sample comprises more than 120,000 clones, approximately 89% of them detected only once. The top ten constitute 1.5% to 2% of the sample. Sequences were derived from peripheral blood, sampled 28 days after the second AZD1222 dose. These receptors were collected from an adult who received the AZD1222 COVID-19 vaccine.

V is TRBV27 and J is TRBJ1-6; D might be TRBD1 (6 bases). Trimming cost V 6 bases and J 8 bases, with 23 bases left between them. This CDR3 has 17 amino acids. The V gene's germline CDR1 is MNHEY and CDR2 SMNVEV (reference sequence). The CDR3 coding sequence is TGTGCCAGCAGCCCCGCAACCGTGACAGGCGGGGATTCACCCCTCCACTTT. This gives the protein CASSPATVTGGDSPLHF.

The rearrangement joins TRBV19 to TRBJ2-1; 11 nucleotides agree with TRBD1. The V and J ends lost 5 bases and 2 bases, in that order; junction bases with no gene match: 8. Germline CDR1 is LNHDA and CDR2 is SQIVND (reference sequence). This CDR3 contains 17 residues. CDR3 sequence reads: CASSSDLGQGAYNEQFF. The CDR3 DNA sequence: TGTGCCAGTAGTTCAGACCTGGGACAGGGGGCCTACAATGAGCAGTTCTTC.

The chain combines TRBV5-6 with TRBJ1-3, with TRBD1 as a possible D gene (6 bases). The CDR3 runs 14 residues. Germline loops: CDR1 SGHDT, CDR2 YYEEEE. V was pared by 2 bases and J by 2 bases, with 8 bases between. CDR3 nucleotide sequence: TGTGCCAGCAGCTTAACAGGGACTGGAAACACCATATATTTT. Protein: CASSLTGTGNTIYF.

V and J are TRBV7-3 and TRBJ2-7; maybe TRBD1 (5 bases). Trimming cost V 5 bases and J 2 bases, with 7 bases left between them. CDR1 SGHTA and CDR2 FQGTGA come from the germline V gene. The CDR3 extends over 12 amino acids. The DNA for the CDR3 is TGTGCCAGCAGCCCGGACACCTACGAGCAGTACTTC. Its protein is CASSPDTYEQYF.

CDR3 protein: CASSPGQISDTEAFF. In DNA, the CDR3 is TGTGCCAGTAGTCCGGGACAGATCTCGGACACTGAAGCTTTCTTT. This chain connects TRBV19 to TRBJ1-1; TRBD1 agrees at 7 bases. The CDR3 totals 15 residues. J was trimmed by 3 bases and V by 5 bases; bases with no gene match: 9. Germline CDR1 reads LNHDA; CDR2 reads SQIVND (reference sequence).

The chain couples TRBV27 to TRBJ1-5, with no clear D. CDR1 is MNHEY and CDR2 is SMNVEV in the germline V gene (reference sequence). V lost 5 bases, J lost 6 bases, and 8 bases lay in between. The CDR3 extends over 12 amino acids. CDR3 sequence reads: CASSNQGQPQHF. CDR3 bases: TGTGCCAGCAGTAACCAAGGTCAGCCCCAGCATTTT.

The chain combines TRBV7-2 with TRBJ2-3; TRBD2 matches 7 bases. The V gene's germline CDR1 is SGHTA and CDR2 FQGNSA. This CDR3 is built from 16 residues. With V trimmed by 5 bases and J by 6 bases, 14 bases remained unmatched. CDR3 region: CASSTVGGRAPDTQYF. The CDR3 region has the DNA TGTGCCAGCAGCACCGTCGGGGGGAGGGCGCCCGATACGCAGTATTTT.

This clone was seen a single time. The chain joins TRBV5-1 to TRBJ2-1, with 11 nucleotides matching TRBD2. The CDR3 loop spans 14 amino acids. In germline, CDR1 is SGHRS, CDR2 YFSETQ. Trimming cost V 8 bases and J 7 bases; bases outside gene matches: 8. The CDR3 loop is CASFLAGGYNEQFF. CDR3 DNA: TGCGCCAGTTTCCTAGCGGGAGGTTATAATGAGCAGTTCTTC.

The chain joins TRBV10-3 to TRBJ1-5; a possible D gene is TRBD1 (6 bases). This CDR3 comprises 14 residues. Germline loops: CDR1 ENHRY, CDR2 SYGVKD. V was pared by 0 bases and J by 7 bases, with 10 bases between. The CDR3 nucleotides read TGTGCCATCAGTGAGTCGGCGGGGGCCCAGCCCCAGCATTTT. It codes for CAISESAGAQPQHF.

The chain has TRBV24-1 and TRBJ1-5; possible D gene TRBD1, 5 bases. Germline values: CDR1 KGHDR, CDR2 SFDVKD. The CDR3 sequence is 16 residues long. Deletions cut 3 bases from V and 1 base from J, with 12 bases between. CDR3: CATSDGGRGSNQPQHF. The CDR3 coding sequence is TGTGCCACCAGTGATGGAGGACGGGGGAGCAATCAGCCCCAGCATTTT.

In its sample, this clone was seen a few times. The rearrangement joins TRBV14 to TRBJ1-1; TRBD1 matches 7 bases. Looked up from germline, CDR1 is SGHDN and CDR2 is FVKESK. The CDR3 extends over 14 amino acids. The ends lost 6 bases at V and 1 base at J; junction bases unmatched: 5. Written as DNA, the CDR3 is TGTGCCAGCAGGCAGGGGGTCAGGAACACTGAAGCTTTCTTT. Its protein is CASRQGVRNTEAFF.

This rearrangement joins TRBV5-1 to TRBJ2-3; 8 bases fit TRBD1. Unmatched junction bases numbered 6, after V lost 4 bases and J lost 2 bases. CDR1 SGHRS and CDR2 YFSETQ come from the germline V gene. This CDR3 has 15 residues. The CDR3 DNA follows: TGCGCCAGCAGCGGTGGGACAGGACACACAGATACGCAGTATTTT. Translated: CASSGGTGHTDTQYF.

The chain couples TRBV2 to TRBJ2-5; D gene unclear. CDR3 size: 15 residues. CDR1 and CDR2 from the germline V gene are SNHLY and FYNNEI. V gave up 6 bases and J gave up 4 bases, with 18 bases separating them. This CDR3 reads CASRPRTVPAETQYF. The CDR3 DNA sequence: TGTGCCAGCAGACCAAGGACCGTGCCGGCAGAGACCCAGTACTTC.

The gene calls are TRBV3-1 (or the pseudogene TRBV3-2) and TRBJ2-1; 9 nucleotides match TRBD2. This CDR3 has 16 amino acids. The V and J ends lost 2 bases and 6 bases, in that order; junction bases with no gene match: 8. CDR1 and CDR2 (germline): LGHDT, YNNKEL (reference sequence). CDR3 amino acids: CASSQRLSGRSNEQFF. The CDR3 bases are TGTGCCAGCAGCCAAAGGTTGAGCGGGAGGAGCAATGAGCAGTTCTTC.

This CDR3 reads CASSVHLAGSYNEQFF. The CDR3 DNA reads as TGTGCCAGCAGCGTCCATCTAGCGGGGTCCTACAATGAGCAGTTCTTC. The V call is TRBV7-8, the J call TRBJ2-1, with TRBD2 identical over 9 bases. The germline CDR1 and CDR2 sequences are SGHVS and FQNEAQ. This CDR3 is built from 16 residues. V dropped 5 bases and J dropped 1; count of bases not matched to a gene: 6.

The J gene is TRBJ1-6, the V gene TRBV6-6; D is possibly TRBD1 (6 bases). Germline assignment: CDR1 MNHNY and CDR2 SVGAGI (reference sequence). The V end lost 7 bases, the J end lost 0 bases, and 13 bases lay between the germline ends. The CDR3 spans 16 residues. This CDR3 reads CASTVRDNSYNSPLHF. The DNA of the CDR3 is TGTGCCAGCACAGTGCGGGACAACTCCTATAATTCACCCCTCCACTTT.

Written as DNA, the CDR3 is TGTGCCAGCAGTAGCCCTAGCGGAGCCCAAGAGACCCAGTACTTC. Translating gives CASSSPSGAQETQYF. The chain recombines TRBV6-6 with TRBJ2-5, with TRBD2 matching over 7 bases. This CDR3 comprises 15 residues. Germline loops: CDR1 MNHNY, CDR2 SVGAGI (reference sequence). The J segment lost 1 base and the V segment lost 5 bases, leaving 7 bases of the junction unmatched.

The chain employs TRBV19 and TRBJ2-5; perhaps TRBD2 as D (5 bases). The CDR3 is 13 residues long. CDR1 LNHDA and CDR2 SQIVND come from the germline V gene (reference sequence). V was trimmed by 5 bases and J by 0 bases, leaving 7 bases between them. The CDR3 coding sequence is TGTGCCAGTAGTCGGGGTTACCAAGAGACCCAGTACTTC. Protein product: CASSRGYQETQYF. The full variable domain, in which reference TRBV19 and TRBJ2-5 provide the parts outside the CDR3, is DGGITQSPKYLFRKEGQNVTLSCEQNLNHDAMYWYRQDPGQGLRLIYYSQIVNDFQKGDIAEGYSVSREKKESFPLTVTSAQKNPTAFYLCASSRGYQETQYFGPGTRLLVL.

The gene calls are TRBV5-4 and TRBJ1-5; D is possibly TRBD1 (6 bases). Germline-derived CDR1 and CDR2 are SGHNT and YYREEE (reference sequence). V was pared by 3 bases and J by 7 bases, with 11 bases between. The CDR3 spans 13 residues. CDR3 in amino acids: CASSSGQGQPQHF. The CDR3 DNA reads TGTGCCAGCAGCTCAGGGCAGGGGCAGCCCCAGCATTTT.

This clone appeared once. V is TRBV10-3 and J is TRBJ2-3, with a tentative D call TRBD1 (6 bases). Germline-derived CDR1 and CDR2 are ENHRY and SYGVKD. This CDR3 spans 18 amino acids. The V end was cut by 2 bases, the J end by 3 bases, with 21 bases between. This chain's CDR3 is CAISEGGGVRGLTDTQYF. The CDR3 DNA sequence: TGTGCCATCAGTGAGGGGGGCGGCGTACGTGGTCTGACAGATACGCAGTATTTT.